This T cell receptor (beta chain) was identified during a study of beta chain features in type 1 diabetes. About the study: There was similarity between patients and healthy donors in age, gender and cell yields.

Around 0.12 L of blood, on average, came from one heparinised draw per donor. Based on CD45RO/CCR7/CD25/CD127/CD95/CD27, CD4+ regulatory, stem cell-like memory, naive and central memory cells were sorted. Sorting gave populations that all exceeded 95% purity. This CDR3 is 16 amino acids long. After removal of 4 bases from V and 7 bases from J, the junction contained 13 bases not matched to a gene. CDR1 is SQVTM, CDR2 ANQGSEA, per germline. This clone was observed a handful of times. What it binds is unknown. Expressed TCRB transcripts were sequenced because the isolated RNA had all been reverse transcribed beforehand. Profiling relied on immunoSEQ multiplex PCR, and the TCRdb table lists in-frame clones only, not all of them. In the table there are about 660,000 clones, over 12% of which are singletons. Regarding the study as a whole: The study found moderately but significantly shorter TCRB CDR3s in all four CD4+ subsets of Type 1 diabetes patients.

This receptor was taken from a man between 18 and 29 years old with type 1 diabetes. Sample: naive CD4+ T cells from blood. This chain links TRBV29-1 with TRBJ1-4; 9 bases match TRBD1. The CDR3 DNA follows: TGCAGCGTTGCTAAAAAACAACAGGGGGCAGGTGAAAAACTGTTTTTT. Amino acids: CSVAKKQQGAGEKLFF.